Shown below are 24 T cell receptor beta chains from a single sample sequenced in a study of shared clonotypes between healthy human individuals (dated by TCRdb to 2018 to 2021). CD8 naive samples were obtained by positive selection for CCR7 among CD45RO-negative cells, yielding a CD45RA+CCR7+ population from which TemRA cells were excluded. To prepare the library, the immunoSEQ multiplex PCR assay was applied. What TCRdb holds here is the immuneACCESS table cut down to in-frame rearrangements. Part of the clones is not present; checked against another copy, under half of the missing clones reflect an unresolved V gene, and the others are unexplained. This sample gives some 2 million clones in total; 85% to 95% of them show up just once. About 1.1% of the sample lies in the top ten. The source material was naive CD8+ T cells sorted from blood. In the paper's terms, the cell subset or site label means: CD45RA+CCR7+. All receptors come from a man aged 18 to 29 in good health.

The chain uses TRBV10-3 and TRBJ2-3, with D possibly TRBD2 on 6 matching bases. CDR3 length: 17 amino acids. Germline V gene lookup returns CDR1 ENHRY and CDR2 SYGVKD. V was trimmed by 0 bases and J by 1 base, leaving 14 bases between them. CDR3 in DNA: TGTGCCATCAGTGAGTCGGTAGGGACGGGGGGCACAGATACGCAGTATTTT. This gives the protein CAISESVGTGGTDTQYF.

CDR3: CASSFENTGELFF. CDR3 coding DNA: TGTGCCAGCAGCTTTGAAAACACCGGGGAGCTGTTTTTT. The chain joins TRBV7-6 to TRBJ2-2; D is ambiguous. The V end lost 3 bases, the J end lost 2 bases, and 4 bases lay between the germline ends. This CDR3 contains 13 residues. Germline V gene data show CDR1 as SGHVS and CDR2 as FNYEAQ.

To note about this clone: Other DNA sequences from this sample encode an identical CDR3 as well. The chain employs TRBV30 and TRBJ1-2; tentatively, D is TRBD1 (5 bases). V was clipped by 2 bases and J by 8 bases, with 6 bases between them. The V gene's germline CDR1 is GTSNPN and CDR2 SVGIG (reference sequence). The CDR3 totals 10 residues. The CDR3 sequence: CAWSSGGYTF. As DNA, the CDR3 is TGTGCCTGGAGTTCAGGGGGCTACACCTTC. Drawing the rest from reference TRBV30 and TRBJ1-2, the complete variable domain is SQTIHQWPATLVQPVGSPLSLECTVEGTSNPNLYWYRQAAGRGLQLLFYSVGIGQISSEVPQNLSASRPQDRQFILSSKKLLLSDSGFYLCAWSSGGYTFGSGTRLTVV.

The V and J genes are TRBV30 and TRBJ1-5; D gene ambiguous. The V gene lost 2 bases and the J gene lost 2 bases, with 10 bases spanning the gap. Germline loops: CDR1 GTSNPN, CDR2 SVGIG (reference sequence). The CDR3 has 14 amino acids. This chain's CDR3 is CAWSPGIGNQPQHF. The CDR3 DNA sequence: TGTGCCTGGAGTCCGGGGATAGGCAATCAGCCCCAGCATTTT.

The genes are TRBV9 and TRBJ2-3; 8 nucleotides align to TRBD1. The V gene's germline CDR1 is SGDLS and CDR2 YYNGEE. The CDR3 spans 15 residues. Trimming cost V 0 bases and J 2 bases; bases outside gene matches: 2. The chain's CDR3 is CASSVAGQDTDTQYF. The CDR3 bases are TGTGCCAGCAGCGTAGCGGGACAGGACACAGATACGCAGTATTTT. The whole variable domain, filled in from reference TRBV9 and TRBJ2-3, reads DSGVTQTPKHLITATGQRVTLRCSPRSGDLSVYWYQQSLDQGLQFLIQYYNGEERAKGNILERFSAQQFPDLHSELNLSSLELGDSALYFCASSVAGQDTDTQYFGPGTRLTVL.

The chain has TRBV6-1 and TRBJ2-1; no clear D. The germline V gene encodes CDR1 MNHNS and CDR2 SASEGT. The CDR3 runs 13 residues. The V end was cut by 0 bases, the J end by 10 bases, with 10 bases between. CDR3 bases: TGTGCCAGCAGTGAAGCCCCCTTACAGGAGCAGTTCTTC. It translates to CASSEAPLQEQFF.

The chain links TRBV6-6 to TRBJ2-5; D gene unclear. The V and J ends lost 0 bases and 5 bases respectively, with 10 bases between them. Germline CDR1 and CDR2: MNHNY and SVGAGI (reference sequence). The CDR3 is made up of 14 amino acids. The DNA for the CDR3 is TGTGCCAGCAGTTACTCGCCCTTCGGGGAGACCCAGTACTTC. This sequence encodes CASSYSPFGETQYF.

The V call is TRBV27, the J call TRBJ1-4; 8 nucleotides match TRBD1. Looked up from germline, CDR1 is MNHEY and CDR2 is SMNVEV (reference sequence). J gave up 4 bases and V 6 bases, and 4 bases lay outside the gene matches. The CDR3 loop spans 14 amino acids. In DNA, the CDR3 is TGTGCCAGCAGCGACACAGGGGGTAATGAAAAACTGTTTTTT. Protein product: CASSDTGGNEKLFF.

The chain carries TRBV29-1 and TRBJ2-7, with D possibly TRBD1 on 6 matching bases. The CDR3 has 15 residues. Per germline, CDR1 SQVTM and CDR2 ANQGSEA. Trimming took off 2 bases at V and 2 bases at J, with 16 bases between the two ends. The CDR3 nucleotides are TGCAGCGTTGAAATTAGATCAGGGGCGGCCTACGAGCAGTACTTC. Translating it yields CSVEIRSGAAYEQYF.

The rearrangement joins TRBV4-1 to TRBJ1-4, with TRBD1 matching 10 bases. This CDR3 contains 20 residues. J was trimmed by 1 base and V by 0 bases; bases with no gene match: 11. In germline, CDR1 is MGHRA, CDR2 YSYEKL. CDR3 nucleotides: TGCGCCAGCAGCCAAGAAGAACCCGGGACAGGGGTAGGAACTAATGAAAAACTGTTTTTT. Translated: CASSQEEPGTGVGTNEKLFF.

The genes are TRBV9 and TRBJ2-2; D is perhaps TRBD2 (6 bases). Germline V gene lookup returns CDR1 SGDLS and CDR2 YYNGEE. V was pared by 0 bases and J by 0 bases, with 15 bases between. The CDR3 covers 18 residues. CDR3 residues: CASSVGRRLATNTGELFF. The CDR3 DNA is TGTGCCAGCAGCGTAGGCCGTCGGCTAGCGACGAACACCGGGGAGCTGTTTTTT.

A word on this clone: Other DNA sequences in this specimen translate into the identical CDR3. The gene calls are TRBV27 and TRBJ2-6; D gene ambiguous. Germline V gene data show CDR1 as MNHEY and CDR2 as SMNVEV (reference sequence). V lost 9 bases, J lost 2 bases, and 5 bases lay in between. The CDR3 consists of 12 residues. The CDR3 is CASGAGANVLTF. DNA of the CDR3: TGTGCCAGTGGAGCTGGGGCCAACGTCCTGACTTTC. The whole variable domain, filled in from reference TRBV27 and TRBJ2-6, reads EAQVTQNPRYLITVTGKKLTVTCSQNMNHEYMSWYRQDPGLGLRQIYYSMNVEVTDKGDVPEGYKVSRKEKRNFPLILESPSPNQTSLYFCASGAGANVLTFGAGSRLTVL.

CDR3 nucleotides: TGTGCCATCAGCGAACCCCCGGGACAGGGTCTGGATGAGCAGTTCTTC. It encodes CAISEPPGQGLDEQFF. This sequence joins TRBV10-3 and TRBJ2-1, with 9 positions matching TRBD1. CDR3 size: 16 residues. The V and J ends lost 6 bases and 8 bases, in that order; junction bases with no gene match: 14. Germline values: CDR1 ENHRY, CDR2 SYGVKD.

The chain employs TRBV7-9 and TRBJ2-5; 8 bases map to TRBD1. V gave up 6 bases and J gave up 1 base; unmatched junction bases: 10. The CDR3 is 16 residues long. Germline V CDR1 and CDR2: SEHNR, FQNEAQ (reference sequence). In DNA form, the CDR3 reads TGTGCCAGCAGGTCGGACAGGGCAAGACCCCAAGAGACCCAGTACTTC. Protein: CASRSDRARPQETQYF.

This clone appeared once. The CDR3 DNA follows: TGTGCCAGCAGCTATAGCACACTAGCGGGAGAAACCGGGGAGCTGTTTTTT. Translating it yields CASSYSTLAGETGELFF. The chain is built from TRBV11-3 and TRBJ2-2, with 11 bases identical to TRBD2. The CDR3 has 17 amino acids. From germline, CDR1 is SGHNT and CDR2 YENEEA. V dropped 4 bases and J dropped 5; count of bases not matched to a gene: 9. Variable domain in full (rest from reference TRBV11-3 and TRBJ2-2): EAGVVQSPRYKIIEKKQPVAFWCNPISGHNTLYWYLQNLGQGPELLIRYENEEAVDDSQLPKDRFSAERLKGVDSTLKIQPAELGDSAVYLCASSYSTLAGETGELFFGEGSRLTVL.

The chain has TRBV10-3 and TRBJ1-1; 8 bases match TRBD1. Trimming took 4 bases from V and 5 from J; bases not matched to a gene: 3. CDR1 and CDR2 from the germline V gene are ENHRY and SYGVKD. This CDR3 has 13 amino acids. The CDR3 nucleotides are TGTGCCATCAGTGTGACAGGGGAGACTGAAGCTTTCTTT. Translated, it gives CAISVTGETEAFF.

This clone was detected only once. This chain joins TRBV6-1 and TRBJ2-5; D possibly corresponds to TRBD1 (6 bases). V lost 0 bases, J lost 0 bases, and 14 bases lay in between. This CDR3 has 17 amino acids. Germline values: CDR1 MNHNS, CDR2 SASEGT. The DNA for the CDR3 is TGTGCCAGCAGTGAAGCCTGGGGGCCTCAGTACCAAGAGACCCAGTACTTC. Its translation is CASSEAWGPQYQETQYF.

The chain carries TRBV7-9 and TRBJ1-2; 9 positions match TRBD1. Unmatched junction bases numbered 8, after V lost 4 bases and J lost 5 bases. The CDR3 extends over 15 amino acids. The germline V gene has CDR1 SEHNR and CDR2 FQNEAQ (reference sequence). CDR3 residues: CASSSGGQGIYGYTF. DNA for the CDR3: TGTGCCAGCAGCTCGGGGGGACAGGGAATTTATGGCTACACCTTC.

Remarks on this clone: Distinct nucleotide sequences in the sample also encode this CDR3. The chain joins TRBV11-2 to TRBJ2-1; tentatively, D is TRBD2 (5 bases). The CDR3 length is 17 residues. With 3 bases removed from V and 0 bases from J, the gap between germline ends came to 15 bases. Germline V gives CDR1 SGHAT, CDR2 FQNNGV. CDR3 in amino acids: CASSLVGGLSSYNEQFF. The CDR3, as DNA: TGTGCCAGCAGCTTGGTGGGCGGGCTAAGCTCCTACAATGAGCAGTTCTTC.

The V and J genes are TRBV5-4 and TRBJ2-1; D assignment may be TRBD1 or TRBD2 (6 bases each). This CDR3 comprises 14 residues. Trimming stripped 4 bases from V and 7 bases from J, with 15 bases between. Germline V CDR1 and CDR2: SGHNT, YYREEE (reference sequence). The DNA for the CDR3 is TGTGCCAGCAGCGCGGGATGGGGGCCAAATGAGCAGTTCTTC. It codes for CASSAGWGPNEQFF.

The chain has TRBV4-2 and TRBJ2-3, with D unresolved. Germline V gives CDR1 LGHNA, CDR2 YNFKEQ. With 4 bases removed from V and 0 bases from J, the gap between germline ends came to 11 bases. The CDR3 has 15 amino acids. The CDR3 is CASSPGRSSTDTQYF. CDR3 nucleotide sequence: TGTGCCAGCAGCCCCGGCCGGTCTAGCACAGATACGCAGTATTTT.

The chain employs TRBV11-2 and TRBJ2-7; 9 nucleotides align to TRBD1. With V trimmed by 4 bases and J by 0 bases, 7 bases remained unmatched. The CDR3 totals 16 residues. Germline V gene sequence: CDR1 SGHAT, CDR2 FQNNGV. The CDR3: CASSSPGQGISYEQYF. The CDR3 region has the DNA TGTGCCAGCAGCTCTCCGGGACAGGGCATCTCCTACGAGCAGTACTTC.

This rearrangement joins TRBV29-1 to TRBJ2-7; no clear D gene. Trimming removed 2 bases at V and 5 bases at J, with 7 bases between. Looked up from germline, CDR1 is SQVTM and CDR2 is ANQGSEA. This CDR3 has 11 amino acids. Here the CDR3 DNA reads TGCAGCGTTGAAATGCCGGACGAGCAGTACTTC. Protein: CSVEMPDEQYF.

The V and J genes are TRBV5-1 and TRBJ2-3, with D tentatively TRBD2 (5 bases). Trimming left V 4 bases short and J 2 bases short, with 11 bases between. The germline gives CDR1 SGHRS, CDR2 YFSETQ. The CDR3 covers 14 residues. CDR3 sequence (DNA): TGCGCCAGCAGCCATGACGGACTCACAGATACGCAGTATTTT. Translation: CASSHDGLTDTQYF.